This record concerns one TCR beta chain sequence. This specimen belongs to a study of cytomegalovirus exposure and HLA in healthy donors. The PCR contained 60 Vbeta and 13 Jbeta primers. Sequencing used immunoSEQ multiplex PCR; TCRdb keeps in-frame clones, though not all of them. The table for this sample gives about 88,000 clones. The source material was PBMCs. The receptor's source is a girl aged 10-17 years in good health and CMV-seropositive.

The CDR3 reads CASSLGQGVREKLFF. DNA of the CDR3: TGCGCCAGCAGCTTGGGACAGGGGGTTAGAGAAAAACTGTTTTTT. The chain employs TRBV5-1 and TRBJ1-4; 9 bases map to TRBD1. The trim removed 0 bases at V and 8 bases at J, leaving 5 bases unmatched. CDR3 length: 15 amino acids. The germline gives CDR1 SGHRS, CDR2 YFSETQ.